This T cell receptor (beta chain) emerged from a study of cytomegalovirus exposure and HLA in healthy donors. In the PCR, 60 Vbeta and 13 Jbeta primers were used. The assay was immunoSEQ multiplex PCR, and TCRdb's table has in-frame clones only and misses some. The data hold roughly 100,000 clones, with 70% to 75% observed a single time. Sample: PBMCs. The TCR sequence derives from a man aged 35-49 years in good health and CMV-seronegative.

The CDR3 sequence is CASSIGYTGELFF. The CDR3 DNA reads as TGTGCCAGCAGTATCGGTTATACCGGGGAGCTGTTTTTT. The V and J genes are TRBV6-4 and TRBJ2-2; D is undetermined. V gave up 5 bases and J gave up 5 bases, with 9 bases separating them. Germline V gene lookup returns CDR1 MRHNA and CDR2 SNTAGT. The CDR3 length is 13 residues.